One and the same sample provided the 16 T cell receptor beta chains below, sequenced in a study of T cell responses to AZD1222 COVID-19 vaccine. Sequencing was performed with immunoSEQ multiplex PCR; in TCRdb, only in-frame clones are kept and a portion is missing. The top ten clones hold about 8.7% of a sample with 99,000 or so clones, 80% to 90% of them seen once. Source: peripheral blood, taken on day 0 of AZD1222 vaccination. These receptors were collected from an adult in good health.

This rearrangement joins TRBV28 to TRBJ1-1; weak D call: TRBD1 (6 bases). In germline, CDR1 is MDHEN, CDR2 SYDVKM. CDR3 size: 13 residues. Trimming removed 7 bases from V and 2 bases from J, with 11 bases in between. This CDR3 is CASIRGGNTEAFF. CDR3 DNA: TGTGCCAGCATCAGAGGGGGTAACACTGAAGCTTTCTTT.

V is TRBV7-9 and J is TRBJ2-7, with TRBD1 matching 9 bases. The V segment lost 7 bases and the J segment 6 bases; nucleotides outside the gene matches: 7. Germline V lookup: CDR1 SEHNR, CDR2 FQNEAQ (reference sequence). This CDR3 is 13 amino acids long. The CDR3 spells CASNWDRVSEQYF. DNA for the CDR3: TGTGCCAGCAACTGGGACAGGGTAAGCGAGCAGTACTTC.

The rearrangement uses TRBV19 and TRBJ1-2; 8 bases line up with TRBD1. V trimming: 5 bases; J trimming: 7 bases; junction bases outside the gene matches: 12. Per germline, CDR1 LNHDA and CDR2 SQIVND (reference sequence). The CDR3 contains 15 residues. CDR3 nucleotides: TGTGCCAGTAGTCAACAGGCCGGGACAGGTCTTGGCTACACCTTC. It translates to CASSQQAGTGLGYTF.

The CDR3 here is CASSAISLTGLNTGELFF. CDR3 in DNA: TGTGCCAGCAGCGCCATCTCTCTGACAGGATTGAACACCGGGGAGCTGTTTTTT. V usage is TRBV13 and J usage is TRBJ2-2; a possible D gene is TRBD1 (6 bases). Germline V gene lookup returns CDR1 PRHDT and CDR2 FYEKMQ (reference sequence). The V end was cut by 5 bases, the J end by 1 base, with 20 bases between. The CDR3 contains 18 residues.

V gene TRBV19 combines with J gene TRBJ1-1; no clear D gene. Germline assignment: CDR1 LNHDA and CDR2 SQIVND (reference sequence). V was pared by 4 bases and J by 1 base, with 10 bases between. This CDR3 comprises 14 residues. The DNA of the CDR3 is TGTGCCAGTAGTACGCGGAGGACGAACACTGAAGCTTTCTTT. Protein: CASSTRRTNTEAFF.

A remark on this clone: One end of the junction fails to match germline, which may point to a read error. The chain joins TRBV18 to TRBJ2-3, with 8 nucleotides matching TRBD2. Germline lookup yields CDR1 KGHSH and CDR2 LQKENI. CDR3 length: 16 residues. The CDR3 loop reads CASSPRGGFGTDTQYF. CDR3 nucleotide sequence: TGTGCCAGCTCACCTCGCGGGGGGTTTGGCACGGATACGCAGTATTTT. Full variable domain (remainder filled in from reference TRBV18 and TRBJ2-3): NAGVMQNPRHLVRRRGQEARLRCSPMKGHSHVYWYRQLPEEGLKFMVYLQKENIIDESGMPKERFSAEFPKEGPSILRIQQVVRGDSAAYFCASSPRGGFGTDTQYFGPGTRLTVL.

This clone has a single count. The V and J genes are TRBV6-5 and TRBJ2-1; TRBD2 aligns across 13 bases. CDR3 length equals 15 residues. Germline V gene sequence: CDR1 MNHEY, CDR2 SVGAGI. V shed 6 bases, J shed 9 bases, and the junction held 8 bases outside the gene matches. The CDR3 protein is CASSMGLAGPAEQFF. Here the CDR3 DNA reads TGTGCCAGCAGCATGGGACTAGCGGGGCCGGCTGAGCAGTTCTTC.

The rearrangement uses TRBV5-4 and TRBJ1-1; TRBD1 might be the D (5 bases). The V and J ends lost 2 bases and 5 bases respectively, with 13 bases between them. This CDR3 is 14 amino acids long. The germline V gene encodes CDR1 SGHNT and CDR2 YYREEE (reference sequence). Written as DNA, the CDR3 is TGTGCCAGCAGCTTCAGCAGGGAGTATACTGAAGCTTTCTTT. Its protein is CASSFSREYTEAFF.

The rearrangement uses TRBV19 and TRBJ1-5, with 8 bases matching TRBD1. With V trimmed by 5 bases and J by 9 bases, 3 bases remained unmatched. The CDR3 is 12 residues long. Germline V CDR1 and CDR2: LNHDA, SQIVND (reference sequence). CDR3: CASSPTGGPQHF. CDR3 in DNA: TGTGCCAGTAGTCCCACAGGGGGGCCCCAGCATTTT.

The chain combines TRBV28 with TRBJ1-4; D ambiguous. Germline CDR1 and CDR2: MDHEN and SYDVKM. The ends were cut back, 0 bases at V and 8 bases at J, with 13 bases in the middle. CDR3 size: 15 residues. The CDR3 spells CASSLWQAASEKLFF. In DNA, the CDR3 is TGTGCCAGCAGTTTATGGCAGGCGGCATCAGAAAAACTGTTTTTT.

In nucleotides, the CDR3 is TGTGCCAGCAGCTGGGAGGGAGACGAGCAGTACTTC. It encodes CASSWEGDEQYF. V is TRBV7-9 and J is TRBJ2-7, with 7 nucleotides matching TRBD2. The length of the CDR3 is 12 residues. The germline V gene has CDR1 SEHNR and CDR2 FQNEAQ (reference sequence). V lost 4 bases to trimming and J lost 5 bases; unmatched junction nucleotides: 2.

The chain joins TRBV7-9 to TRBJ1-5, with a weak D call TRBD1 (6 bases). This CDR3 is built from 14 residues. Trimming stripped 1 base from V and 8 bases from J, with 12 bases between. Germline values: CDR1 SEHNR, CDR2 FQNEAQ (reference sequence). The CDR3 protein is CASSLGGGKEPQHF. The CDR3 nucleotides read TGTGCCAGCAGCTTAGGAGGGGGTAAGGAGCCCCAGCATTTT. Together with reference TRBV7-9 and TRBJ1-5, the CDR3 gives the full variable domain: DTGVSQNPRHKITKRGQNVTFRCDPISEHNRLYWYRQTLGQGPEFLTYFQNEAQLEKSRLLSDRFSAERPKGSFSTLEIQRTEQGDSAMYLCASSLGGGKEPQHFGDGTRLSIL.

V usage is TRBV6-5 and J usage is TRBJ1-2; a weak D match, TRBD1 (6 bases). V lost 7 bases and J lost 12, with 18 bases in between. Germline loops: CDR1 MNHEY, CDR2 SVGAGI. The CDR3 runs 12 residues. Here the CDR3 DNA reads TGTGCCAGCACCGAGAGGGGGGAGCGGGACACCTTC. As protein: CASTERGERDTF.

V usage is TRBV27 and J usage is TRBJ2-7; D gene unclear. V lost 2 bases and J lost 4, with 12 bases in between. CDR3 size: 14 residues. Germline V CDR1 and CDR2: MNHEY, SMNVEV (reference sequence). The CDR3 nucleotides read TGTGCCAGCAGTTTAACCAGGCTTGGTTACGAGCAGTACTTC. As protein: CASSLTRLGYEQYF.

The rearrangement links TRBV4-3 to TRBJ2-5; D is possibly TRBD1 (5 bases). Germline V gene data show CDR1 as LGHNA and CDR2 as YSLEER. V lost 4 bases, J lost 2 bases, and 8 bases lay in between. This CDR3 has 13 residues. CDR3 protein: CASSPDRQETQYF. The CDR3 DNA reads as TGCGCCAGCAGCCCCGACAGACAAGAGACCCAGTACTTC.

A note on this clone: The junction shows a germline mismatch at one end, possibly a read error. The CDR3 loop is CASTLAAENTEAFF. As DNA, the CDR3 is TGCGCCAGCACCTTGGCGGCAGAGAACACTGAAGCTTTCTTT. The chain couples TRBV5-1 to TRBJ1-1; the D is unclear. Germline loops: CDR1 SGHRS, CDR2 YFSETQ. This CDR3 has 14 residues.